This TCR beta chain emerged from a study of molecular identifiers for immune sequencing clone quantification. CDR3 length: 15 amino acids. CDR1 is LGHNA, CDR2 YSLEER, per germline. V was shortened by 6 bases and J by 1 base, with 15 bases between the two germline ends. Ten or more counts support this clonotype. Naive CD8 sequencing libraries were generated from about 21,000 to 970,000 sorted cells, with 10%, 30% or 50% RNA as input. TCRdb re-derived calls from the PCR reads in MiXCR, one entry per CDR3 protein. This table has 40,000 or so distinct CDR3 sequences, 19% appearing once. The genes are TRBV4-3 and TRBJ1-1; D is uncertain. The specimen sequenced was naive CD8+ T cells from blood, with Jurkat cell RNA spiked in. Documented subset: FACS-sorted CD8+CD4-CCR7+CD45RA+ naive T cells. This receptor was identified in a human donor in good health. Some libraries in this study had Jurkat cell RNA spiked in. The CDR3 protein is CASRPQHKPNTEAFF. CDR3 in DNA: TGCGCCAGCAGGCCCCAACATAAGCCGAACACTGAAGCTTTCTTT.